The 8 T cell receptor beta chains below all came from one sample that was sequenced in a study of blood T cells in healthy people across ages. A sample-barcoded 5' primer and a J-beta primer mix were used in a second PCR of roughly 7 to 12 cycles. TCRdb reprocessed the 5' RACE reads via MiXCR and lists one record per CDR3 protein. Found here are 1.5 million to 2 million distinct CDR3 sequences, 30% to 40% of them singletons; the top ten hold around 23%. The sample consisted of blood. The receptor source for this set is a human donor in good health.

This chain uses TRBV20-1 with TRBJ2-5; 12 bases map to TRBD1. V lost 6 bases, J lost 1 base, and 3 bases stayed unmatched. The CDR3 spans 14 residues. Germline loops: CDR1 DFQATT, CDR2 SNEGSKA (reference sequence). The CDR3 DNA is TGCAGTGCGGGACAGGGGGCAATCCAAGAGACCCAGTACTTC. Protein product: CSAGQGAIQETQYF.

The J gene is TRBJ2-1, the V gene TRBV6-4; 7 nucleotides align to TRBD1. The CDR3 contains 14 residues. Germline lookup yields CDR1 MRHNA and CDR2 SNTAGT. V shed 3 bases and J 5 bases; nucleotides not matched to a gene: 4. The CDR3 is CASSEGQANNEQFF. CDR3 in DNA: TGTGCCAGCAGTGAAGGACAGGCTAACAATGAGCAGTTCTTC.

The rearrangement joins TRBV7-2 to TRBJ2-3; tentative D call: TRBD1 (5 bases). Germline CDR1 and CDR2: SGHTA and FQGNSA. V was trimmed by 5 bases and J by 0 bases, leaving 18 bases between them. The CDR3 spans 17 residues. CDR3 in DNA: TGTGCCAGCAGCGTTTTAAGTATGGGGCTAAGCACAGATACGCAGTATTTT. It encodes CASSVLSMGLSTDTQYF.

CDR3 DNA sequence: TGTGCCAGCACCCTATCGATGGCCCAGCTTAGCACAGATACGCAGTATTTT. Translated: CASTLSMAQLSTDTQYF. The V and J genes are TRBV6-2 or TRBV6-3 and TRBJ2-3; no clear D. Trimming left V 7 bases short and J 0 bases short, with 20 bases between. The CDR3 covers 17 residues. Germline V lookup: CDR1 MNHEY, CDR2 SVGEGT.

This clonotype has a handful of counts. One end of the junction does not line up with germline, which may come from a read error. This chain links TRBV20-1 with TRBJ2-3, with TRBD2 matching over 7 bases. The CDR3 totals 15 residues. CDR1 is DFQATT, CDR2 SNEGSKA, per germline (reference sequence). The CDR3, as DNA: TGCAATGCTAGAGACCCCGGGGGGTTCACAGATACGCAGTATTTT. The encoded protein is CNARDPGGFTDTQYF.

The chain carries TRBV28 and TRBJ2-5; D may be TRBD1 or TRBD2 (5 bases each). Gene TRBJ2-7 matches the end of the DNA better, so the J call may be wrong. The CDR3 consists of 13 residues. Germline lookup yields CDR1 MDHEN and CDR2 SYDVKM. The CDR3 DNA follows: TGTGCCAGCAGTTCGGGGACGAGGAACGAGCAGTACTTC. Amino acids: CASSSGTRNEQYF.

Notes on this clonotype: Since a much larger clone is just one base distant, this may be a read error. The chain has TRBV20-1 and TRBJ2-3; unclear D gene. Germline V gene sequence: CDR1 DFQATT, CDR2 SNEGSKA (reference sequence). Trimming removed 3 bases from V and 6 bases from J, with 10 bases in between. CDR3 length: 12 residues. The DNA for the CDR3 is TGCAGTGCTAGCTGGTCTATGGATACGCAGTATTTT. Its translation: CSASWSMDTQYF.

The genes are TRBV15 and TRBJ1-5; D perhaps matches TRBD1 (6 bases). Germline V gene sequence: CDR1 LNHNV, CDR2 YYDKDF (reference sequence). The CDR3 runs to 16 residues. V lost 8 bases, J lost 1 base, and 18 bases lay in between. The CDR3 DNA follows: TGTGCCACCCAGTCAGGGGCCGAAGGGAGCAATCAGCCCCAGCATTTT. Translating gives CATQSGAEGSNQPQHF.